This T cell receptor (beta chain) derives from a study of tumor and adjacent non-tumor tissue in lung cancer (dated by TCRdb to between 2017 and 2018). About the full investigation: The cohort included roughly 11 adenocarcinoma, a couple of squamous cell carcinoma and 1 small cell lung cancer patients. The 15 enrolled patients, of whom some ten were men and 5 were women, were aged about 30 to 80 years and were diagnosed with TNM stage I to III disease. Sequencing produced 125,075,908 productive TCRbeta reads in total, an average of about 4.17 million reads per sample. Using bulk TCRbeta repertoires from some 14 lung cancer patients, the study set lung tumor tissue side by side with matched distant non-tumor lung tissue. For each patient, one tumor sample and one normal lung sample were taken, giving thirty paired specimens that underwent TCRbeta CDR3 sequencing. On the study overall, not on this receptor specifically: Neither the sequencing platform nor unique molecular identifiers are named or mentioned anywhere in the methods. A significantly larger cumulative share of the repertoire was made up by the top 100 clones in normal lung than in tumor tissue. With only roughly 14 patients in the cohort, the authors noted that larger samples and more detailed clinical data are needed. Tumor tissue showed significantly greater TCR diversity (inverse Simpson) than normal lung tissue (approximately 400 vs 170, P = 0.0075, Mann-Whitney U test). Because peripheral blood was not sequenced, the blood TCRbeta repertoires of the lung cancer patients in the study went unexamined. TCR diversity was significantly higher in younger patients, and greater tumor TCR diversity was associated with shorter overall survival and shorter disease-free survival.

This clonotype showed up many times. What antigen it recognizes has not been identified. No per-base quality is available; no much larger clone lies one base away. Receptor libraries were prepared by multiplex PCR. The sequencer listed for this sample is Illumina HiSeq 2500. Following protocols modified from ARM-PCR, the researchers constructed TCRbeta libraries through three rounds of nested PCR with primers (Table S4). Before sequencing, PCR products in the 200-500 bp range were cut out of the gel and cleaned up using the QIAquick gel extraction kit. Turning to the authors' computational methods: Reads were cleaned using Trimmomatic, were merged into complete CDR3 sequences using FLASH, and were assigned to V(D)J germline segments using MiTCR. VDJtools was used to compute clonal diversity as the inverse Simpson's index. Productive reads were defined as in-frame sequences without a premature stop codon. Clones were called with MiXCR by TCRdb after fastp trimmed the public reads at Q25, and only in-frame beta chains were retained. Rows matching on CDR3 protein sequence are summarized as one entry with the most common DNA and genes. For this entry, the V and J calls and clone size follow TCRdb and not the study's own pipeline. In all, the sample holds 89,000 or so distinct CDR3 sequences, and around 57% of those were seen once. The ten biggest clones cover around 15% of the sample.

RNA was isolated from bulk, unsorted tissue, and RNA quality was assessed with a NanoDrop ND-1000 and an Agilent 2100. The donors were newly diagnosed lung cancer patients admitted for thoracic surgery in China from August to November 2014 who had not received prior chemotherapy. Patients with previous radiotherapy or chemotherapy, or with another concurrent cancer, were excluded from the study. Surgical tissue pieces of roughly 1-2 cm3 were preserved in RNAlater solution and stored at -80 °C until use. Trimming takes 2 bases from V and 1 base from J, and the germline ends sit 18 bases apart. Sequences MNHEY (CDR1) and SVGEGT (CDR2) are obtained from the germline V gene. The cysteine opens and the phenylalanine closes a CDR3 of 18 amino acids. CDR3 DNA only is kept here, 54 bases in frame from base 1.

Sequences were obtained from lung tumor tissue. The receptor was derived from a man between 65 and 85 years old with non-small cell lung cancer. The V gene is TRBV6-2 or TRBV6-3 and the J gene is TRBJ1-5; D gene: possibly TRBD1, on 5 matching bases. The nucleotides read TGTGCCAGCAGTTACCCGATGGGGCCGGGCTGGAGCAATCAGCCCCAGCATTTT. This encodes CASSYPMGPGWSNQPQHF.